The TCR beta chain described here comes from a study of cytomegalovirus exposure and HLA in healthy donors. Study findings and constraints: The sole available immune exposure information was CMV serostatus.

The PCR employed 60 Vbeta primers together with 13 Jbeta primers. TCRdb's copy holds only in-frame clones and misses some; the assay was immunoSEQ multiplex PCR. The sample contains about 150,000 clones, roughly three quarters of which appear only once. Worth noting for this clone: As yet, its antigen is unknown.

J gave up 5 bases and V 3 bases, and 7 bases lay outside the gene matches. The germline V gene has CDR1 LGHNA and CDR2 YSLEER. This CDR3 has 16 amino acids. The gene calls are TRBV4-3 and TRBJ2-2, with TRBD1 matching 9 bases. The clonotype originates from a man between 35 and 55 years old in good health and CMV-seronegative. What was sequenced was PBMCs. The CDR3 region has the DNA TGCGCCAGCAGCCATCTACAGGGGGCCGGGACCGGGGAGCTGTTTTTT. Its protein product is CASSHLQGAGTGELFF.